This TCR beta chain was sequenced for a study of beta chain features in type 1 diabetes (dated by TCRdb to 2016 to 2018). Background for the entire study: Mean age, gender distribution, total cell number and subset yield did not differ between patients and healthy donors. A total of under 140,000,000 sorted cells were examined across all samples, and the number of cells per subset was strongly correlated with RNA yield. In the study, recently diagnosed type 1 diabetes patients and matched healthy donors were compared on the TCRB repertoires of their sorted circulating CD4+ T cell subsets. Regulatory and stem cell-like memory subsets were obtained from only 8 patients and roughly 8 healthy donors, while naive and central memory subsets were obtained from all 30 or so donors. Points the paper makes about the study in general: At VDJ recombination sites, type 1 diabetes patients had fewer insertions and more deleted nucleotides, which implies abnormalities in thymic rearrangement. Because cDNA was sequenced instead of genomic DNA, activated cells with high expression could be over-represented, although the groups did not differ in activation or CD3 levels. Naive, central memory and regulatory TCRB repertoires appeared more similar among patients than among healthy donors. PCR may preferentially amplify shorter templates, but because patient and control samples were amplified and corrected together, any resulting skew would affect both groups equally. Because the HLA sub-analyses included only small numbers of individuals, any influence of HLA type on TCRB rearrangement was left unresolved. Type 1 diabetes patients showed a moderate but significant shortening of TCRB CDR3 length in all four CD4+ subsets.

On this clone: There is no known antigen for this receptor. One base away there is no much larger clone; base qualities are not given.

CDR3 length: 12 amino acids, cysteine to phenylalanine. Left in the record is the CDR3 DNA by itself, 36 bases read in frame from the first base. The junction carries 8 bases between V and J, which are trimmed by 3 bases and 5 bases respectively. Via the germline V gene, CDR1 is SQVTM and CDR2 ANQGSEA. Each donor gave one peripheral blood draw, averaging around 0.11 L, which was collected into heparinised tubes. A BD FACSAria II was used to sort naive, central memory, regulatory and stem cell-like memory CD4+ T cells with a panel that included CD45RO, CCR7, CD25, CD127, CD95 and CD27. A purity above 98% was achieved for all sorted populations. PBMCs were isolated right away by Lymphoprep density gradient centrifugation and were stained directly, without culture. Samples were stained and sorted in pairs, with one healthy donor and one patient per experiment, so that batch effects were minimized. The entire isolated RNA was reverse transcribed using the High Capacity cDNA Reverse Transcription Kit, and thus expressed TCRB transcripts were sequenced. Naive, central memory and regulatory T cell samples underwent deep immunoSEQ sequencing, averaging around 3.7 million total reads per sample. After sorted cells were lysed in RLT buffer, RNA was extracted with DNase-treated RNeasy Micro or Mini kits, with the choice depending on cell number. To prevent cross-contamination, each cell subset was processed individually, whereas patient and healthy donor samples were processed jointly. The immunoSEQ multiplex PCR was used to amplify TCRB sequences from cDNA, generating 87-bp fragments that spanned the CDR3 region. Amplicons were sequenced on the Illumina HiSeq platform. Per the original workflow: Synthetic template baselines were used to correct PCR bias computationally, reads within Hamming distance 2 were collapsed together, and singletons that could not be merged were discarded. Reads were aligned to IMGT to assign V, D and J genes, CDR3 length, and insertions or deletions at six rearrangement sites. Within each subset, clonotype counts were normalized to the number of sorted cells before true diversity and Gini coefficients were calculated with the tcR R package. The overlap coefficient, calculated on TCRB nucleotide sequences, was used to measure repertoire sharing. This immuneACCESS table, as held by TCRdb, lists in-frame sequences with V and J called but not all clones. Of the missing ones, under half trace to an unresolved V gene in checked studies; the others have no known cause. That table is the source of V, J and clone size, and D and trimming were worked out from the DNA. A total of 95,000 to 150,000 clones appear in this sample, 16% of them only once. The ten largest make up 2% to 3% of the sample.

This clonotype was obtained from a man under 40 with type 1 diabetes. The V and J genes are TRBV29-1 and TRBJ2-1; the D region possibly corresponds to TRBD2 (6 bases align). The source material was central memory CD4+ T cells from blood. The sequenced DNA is TGCAGCGTTGAGGCGGGGAACAATGAGCAGTTCTTC. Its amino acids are CSVEAGNNEQFF.